This note documents a single T cell receptor beta chain sequence. What it recognizes is unknown. This table comes from immunoSEQ multiplex PCR, and its TCRdb copy is limited to in-frame clones, with some not included. The sample includes around 110,000 clones, roughly nine tenths of them seen just once. This sample was taken from a study of T cell responses to AZD1222 COVID-19 vaccine. General study points: There were mostly white British donors and more females than males, and clonal diversity was possibly underestimated.

This CDR3 contains 13 residues. Germline CDR1 is MGHDK and CDR2 is SYGVNS. V was shortened by 4 bases and J by 3 bases, with 9 bases between the two germline ends. The origin of this receptor is an adult who received the AZD1222 COVID-19 vaccine. The chain joins TRBV25-1 to TRBJ1-1, with a possible D match to TRBD1 (5 bases). The sequencing here drew on peripheral blood, taken 28 days after the second AZD1222 dose. The DNA for the CDR3 is TGTGCCAGCAGTGTTACAGGTTACACTGAAGCTTTCTTT. It encodes CASSVTGYTEAFF.